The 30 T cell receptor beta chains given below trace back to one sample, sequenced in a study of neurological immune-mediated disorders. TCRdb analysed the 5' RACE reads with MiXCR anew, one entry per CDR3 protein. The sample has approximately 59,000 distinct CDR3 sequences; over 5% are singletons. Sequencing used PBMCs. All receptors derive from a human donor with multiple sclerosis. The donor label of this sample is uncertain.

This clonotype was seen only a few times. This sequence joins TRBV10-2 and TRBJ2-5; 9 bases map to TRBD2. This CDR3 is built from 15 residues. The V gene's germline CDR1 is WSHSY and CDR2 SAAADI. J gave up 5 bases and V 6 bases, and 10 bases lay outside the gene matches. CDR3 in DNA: TGCGCCAGCAGACTGGGAGGAGCGGGGGGCGAGACCCAGTACTTC. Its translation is CASRLGGAGGETQYF.

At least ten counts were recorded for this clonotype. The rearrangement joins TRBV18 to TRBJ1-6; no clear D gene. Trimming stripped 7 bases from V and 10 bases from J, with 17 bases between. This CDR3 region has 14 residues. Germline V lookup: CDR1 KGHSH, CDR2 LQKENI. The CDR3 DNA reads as TGTGCCAGCTTACCGTCCCCGGGAGGGTCACCCCTCCACTTT. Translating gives CASLPSPGGSPLHF.

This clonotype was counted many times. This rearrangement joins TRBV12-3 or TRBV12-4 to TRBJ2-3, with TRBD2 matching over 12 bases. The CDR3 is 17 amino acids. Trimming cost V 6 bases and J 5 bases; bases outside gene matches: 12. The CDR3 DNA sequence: TGTGCCAGCAGGGCCCGACTAGCGGGGGTTTGGGAAGATACGCAGTATTTT. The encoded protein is CASRARLAGVWEDTQYF.

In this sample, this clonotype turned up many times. As DNA, the CDR3 is TGTGCCAGCAGCCCTTGGACTCCCGGGACAGGGAAGAACACTGAAGCTTTCTTT. It codes for CASSPWTPGTGKNTEAFF. This sequence joins TRBV7-9 and TRBJ1-1; 9 nucleotides line up with TRBD1. The germline gives CDR1 SEHNR, CDR2 FQNEAQ (reference sequence). The CDR3 consists of 18 residues. With V trimmed by 5 bases and J by 1 base, 14 bases remained unmatched.

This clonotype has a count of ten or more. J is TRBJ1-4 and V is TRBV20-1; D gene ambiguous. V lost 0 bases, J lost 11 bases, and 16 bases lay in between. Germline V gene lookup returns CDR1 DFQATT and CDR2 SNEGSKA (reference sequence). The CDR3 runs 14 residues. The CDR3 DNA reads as TGCAGTGCTAGAGACTACTCCGAGATAACCAAACTGTTTTTT. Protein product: CSARDYSEITKLFF.

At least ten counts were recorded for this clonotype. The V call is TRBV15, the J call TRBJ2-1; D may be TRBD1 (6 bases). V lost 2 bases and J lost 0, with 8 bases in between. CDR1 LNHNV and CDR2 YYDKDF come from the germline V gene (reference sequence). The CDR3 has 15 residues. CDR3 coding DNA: TGTGCCACCAGCAGAACAGGGAGCTCCTACAATGAGCAGTTCTTC. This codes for CATSRTGSSYNEQFF.

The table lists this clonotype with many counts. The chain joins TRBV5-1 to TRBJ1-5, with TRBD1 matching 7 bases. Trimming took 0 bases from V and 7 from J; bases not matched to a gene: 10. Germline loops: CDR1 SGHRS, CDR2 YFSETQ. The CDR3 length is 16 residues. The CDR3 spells CASSLAPSGGLQPQHF. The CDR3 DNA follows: TGCGCCAGCAGCTTGGCTCCCTCAGGGGGACTACAGCCCCAGCATTTT.

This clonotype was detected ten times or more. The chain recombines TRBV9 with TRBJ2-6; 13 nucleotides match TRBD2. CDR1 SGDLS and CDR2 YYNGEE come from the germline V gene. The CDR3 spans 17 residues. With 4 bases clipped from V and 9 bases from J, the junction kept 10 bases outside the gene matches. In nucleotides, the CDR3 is TGTGCCAGCAGCTCCCTTGGGACTAGCGGGGCGGACAACGTCCTGACTTTC. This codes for CASSSLGTSGADNVLTF.

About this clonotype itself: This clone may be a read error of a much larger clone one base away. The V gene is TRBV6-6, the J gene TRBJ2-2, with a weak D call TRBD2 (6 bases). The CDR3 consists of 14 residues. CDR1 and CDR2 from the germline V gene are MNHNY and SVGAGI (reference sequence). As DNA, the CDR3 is TGTGCCAGCAGTTTACTAGCCAACATCGGGGAGCTGTTTTTT. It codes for CASSLLANIGELFF.

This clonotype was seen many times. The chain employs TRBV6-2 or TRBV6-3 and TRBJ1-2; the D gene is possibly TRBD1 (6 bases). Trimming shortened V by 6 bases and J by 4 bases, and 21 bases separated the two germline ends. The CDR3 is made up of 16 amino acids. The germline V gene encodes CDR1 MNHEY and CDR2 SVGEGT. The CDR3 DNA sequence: TGTGCCAGCAGCACCTTCCTCATTGGACAGTCCTATGGCTACACCTTC. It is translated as CASSTFLIGQSYGYTF.

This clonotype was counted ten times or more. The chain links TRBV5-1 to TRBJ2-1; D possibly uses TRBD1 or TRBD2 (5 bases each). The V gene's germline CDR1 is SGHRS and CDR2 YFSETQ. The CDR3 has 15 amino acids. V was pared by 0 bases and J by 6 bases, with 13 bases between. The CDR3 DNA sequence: TGCGCCAGCAGCTTGGCGGGAAGGGGACCCAATGAGCAGTTCTTC. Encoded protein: CASSLAGRGPNEQFF.

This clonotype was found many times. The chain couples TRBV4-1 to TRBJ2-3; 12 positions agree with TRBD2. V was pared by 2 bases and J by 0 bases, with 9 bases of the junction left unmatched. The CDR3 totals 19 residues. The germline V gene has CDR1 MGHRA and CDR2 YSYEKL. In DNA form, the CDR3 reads TGCGCCAGCAGCCAATCAAGGCTAGCGGGGGGGCGTAGCACAGATACGCAGTATTTT. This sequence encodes CASSQSRLAGGRSTDTQYF.

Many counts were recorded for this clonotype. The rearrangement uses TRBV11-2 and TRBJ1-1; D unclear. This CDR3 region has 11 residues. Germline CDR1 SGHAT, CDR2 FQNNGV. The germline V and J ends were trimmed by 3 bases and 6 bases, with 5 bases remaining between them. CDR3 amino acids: CASSFVSEAFF. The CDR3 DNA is TGTGCCAGCAGCTTTGTCTCTGAAGCTTTCTTT.

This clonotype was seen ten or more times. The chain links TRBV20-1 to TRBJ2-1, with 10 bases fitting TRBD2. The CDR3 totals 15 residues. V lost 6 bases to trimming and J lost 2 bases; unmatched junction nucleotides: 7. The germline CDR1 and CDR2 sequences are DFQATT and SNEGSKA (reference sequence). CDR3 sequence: CSAKKGLAAYNEQFF. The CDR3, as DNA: TGCAGTGCCAAAAAAGGACTAGCGGCCTACAATGAGCAGTTCTTC.

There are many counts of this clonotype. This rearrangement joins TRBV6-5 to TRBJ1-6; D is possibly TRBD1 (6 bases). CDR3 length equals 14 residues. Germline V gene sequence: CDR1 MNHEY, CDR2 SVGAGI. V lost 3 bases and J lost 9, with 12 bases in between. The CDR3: CASSYYRVGSPLHF. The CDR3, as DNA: TGTGCCAGCAGTTATTACAGGGTGGGTTCACCCCTCCACTTT.

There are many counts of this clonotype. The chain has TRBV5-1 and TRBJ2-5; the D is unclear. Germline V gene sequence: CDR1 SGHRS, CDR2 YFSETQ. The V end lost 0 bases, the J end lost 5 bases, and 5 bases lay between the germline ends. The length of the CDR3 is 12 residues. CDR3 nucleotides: TGCGCCAGCAGCTTGGTGGTCGAGACCCAGTACTTC. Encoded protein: CASSLVVETQYF.

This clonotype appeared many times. The CDR3 here is CASSPSSGNTIYF. DNA of the CDR3: TGTGCCAGCAGCCCAAGCTCTGGAAACACCATATATTTT. This rearrangement joins TRBV7-8 to TRBJ1-3; D gene ambiguous. Deletions cut 5 bases from V and 0 bases from J, with 5 bases between. Germline CDR1 reads SGHVS; CDR2 reads FQNEAQ. The CDR3 contains 13 residues.

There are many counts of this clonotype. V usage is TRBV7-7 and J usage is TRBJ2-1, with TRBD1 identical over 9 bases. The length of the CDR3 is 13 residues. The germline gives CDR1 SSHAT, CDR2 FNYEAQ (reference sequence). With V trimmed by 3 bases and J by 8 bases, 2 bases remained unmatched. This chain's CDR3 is CASSLDRGHEQFF. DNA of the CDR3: TGTGCCAGCAGCTTGGACAGGGGCCATGAGCAGTTCTTC.

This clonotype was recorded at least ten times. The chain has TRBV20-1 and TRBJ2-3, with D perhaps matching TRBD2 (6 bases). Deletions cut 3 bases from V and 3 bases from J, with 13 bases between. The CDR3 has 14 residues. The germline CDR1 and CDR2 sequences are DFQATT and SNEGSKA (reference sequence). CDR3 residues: CSASPGSLTDTQYF. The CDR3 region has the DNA TGCAGTGCTAGCCCCGGGAGTTTGACAGATACGCAGTATTTT.

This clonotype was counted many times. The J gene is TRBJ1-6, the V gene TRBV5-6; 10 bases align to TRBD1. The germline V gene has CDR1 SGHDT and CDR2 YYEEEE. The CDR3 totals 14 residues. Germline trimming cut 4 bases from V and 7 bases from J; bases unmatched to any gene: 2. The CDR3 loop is CASSVGQGNSPLHF. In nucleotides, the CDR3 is TGTGCCAGCAGCGTGGGACAGGGGAATTCACCCCTCCACTTT.

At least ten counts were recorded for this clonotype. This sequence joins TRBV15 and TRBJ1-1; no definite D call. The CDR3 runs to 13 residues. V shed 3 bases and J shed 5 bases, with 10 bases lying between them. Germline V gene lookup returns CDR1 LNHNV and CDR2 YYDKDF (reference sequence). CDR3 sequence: CATSSEHTTEAFF. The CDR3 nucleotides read TGTGCCACCAGCAGCGAACATACAACTGAAGCTTTCTTT.

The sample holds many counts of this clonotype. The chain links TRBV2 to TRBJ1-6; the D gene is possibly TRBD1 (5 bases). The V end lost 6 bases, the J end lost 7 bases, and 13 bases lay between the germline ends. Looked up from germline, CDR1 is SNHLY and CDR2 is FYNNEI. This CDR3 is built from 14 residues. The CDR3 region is CASSTTVSNSPLHF. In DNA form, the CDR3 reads TGTGCCAGCAGCACGACAGTTTCGAATTCACCCCTCCACTTT. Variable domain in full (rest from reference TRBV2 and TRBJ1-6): EPEVTQTPSHQVTQMGQEVILRCVPISNHLYFYWYRQILGQKVEFLVSFYNNEISEKSEIFDDQFSVERPDGSNFTLKIRSTKLEDSAMYFCASSTTVSNSPLHFGNGTRLTVT.

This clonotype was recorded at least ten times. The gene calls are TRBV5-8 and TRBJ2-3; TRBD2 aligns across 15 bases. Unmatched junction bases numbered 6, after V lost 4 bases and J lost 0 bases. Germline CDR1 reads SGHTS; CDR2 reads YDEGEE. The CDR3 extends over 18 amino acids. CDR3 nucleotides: TGTGCCAGCAGCAGGGGGACTAGCGGGGGGCCAAGCACAGATACGCAGTATTTT. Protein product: CASSRGTSGGPSTDTQYF.

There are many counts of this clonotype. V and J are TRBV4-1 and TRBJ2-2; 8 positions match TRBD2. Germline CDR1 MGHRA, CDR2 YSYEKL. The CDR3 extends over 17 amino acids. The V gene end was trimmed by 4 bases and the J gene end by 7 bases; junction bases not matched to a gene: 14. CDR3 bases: TGCGCCAGCAGCCCCCACGGGGGGGCCATAGGAGGCGGGGAGCTGTTTTTT. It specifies CASSPHGGAIGGGELFF.

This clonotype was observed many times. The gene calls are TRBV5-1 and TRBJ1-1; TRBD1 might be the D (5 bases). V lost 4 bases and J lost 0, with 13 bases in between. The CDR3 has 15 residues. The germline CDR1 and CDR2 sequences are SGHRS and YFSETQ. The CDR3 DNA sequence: TGCGCCAGCAGCCCGGTGACAGTTATGAACACTGAAGCTTTCTTT. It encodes CASSPVTVMNTEAFF.

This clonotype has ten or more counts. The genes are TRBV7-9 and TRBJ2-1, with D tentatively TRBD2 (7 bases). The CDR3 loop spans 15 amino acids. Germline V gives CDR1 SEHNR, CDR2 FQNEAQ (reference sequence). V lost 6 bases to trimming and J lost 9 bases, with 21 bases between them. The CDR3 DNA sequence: TGTGCCAGCAGTTCGTATCGTTCAGGGGAGGGTGAGCAGTTCTTC. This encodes CASSSYRSGEGEQFF.

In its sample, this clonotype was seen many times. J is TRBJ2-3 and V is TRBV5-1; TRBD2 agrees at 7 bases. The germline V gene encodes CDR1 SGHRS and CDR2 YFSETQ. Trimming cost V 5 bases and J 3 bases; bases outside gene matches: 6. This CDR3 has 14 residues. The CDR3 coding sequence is TGCGCCAGCAGAGCAAGCGGGGCTACAGATACGCAGTATTTT. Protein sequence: CASRASGATDTQYF. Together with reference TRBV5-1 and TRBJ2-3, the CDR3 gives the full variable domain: KAGVTQTPRYLIKTRGQQVTLSCSPISGHRSVSWYQQTPGQGLQFLFEYFSETQRNKGNFPGRFSGRQFSNSRSEMNVSTLELGDSALYLCASRASGATDTQYFGPGTRLTVL.

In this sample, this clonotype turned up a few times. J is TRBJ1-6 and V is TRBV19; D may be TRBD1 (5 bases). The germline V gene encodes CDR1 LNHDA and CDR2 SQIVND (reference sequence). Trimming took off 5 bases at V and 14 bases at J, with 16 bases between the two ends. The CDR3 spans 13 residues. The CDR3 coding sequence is TGTGCCAGTAGTTTACGGGACCGGCCTGCCCTCCACTTT. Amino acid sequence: CASSLRDRPALHF.

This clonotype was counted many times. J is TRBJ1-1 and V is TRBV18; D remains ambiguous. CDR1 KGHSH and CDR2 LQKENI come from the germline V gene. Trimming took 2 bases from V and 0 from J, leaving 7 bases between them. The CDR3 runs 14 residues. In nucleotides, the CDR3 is TGTGCCAGCTCACCAAAACTGCTGAACACTGAAGCTTTCTTT. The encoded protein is CASSPKLLNTEAFF.

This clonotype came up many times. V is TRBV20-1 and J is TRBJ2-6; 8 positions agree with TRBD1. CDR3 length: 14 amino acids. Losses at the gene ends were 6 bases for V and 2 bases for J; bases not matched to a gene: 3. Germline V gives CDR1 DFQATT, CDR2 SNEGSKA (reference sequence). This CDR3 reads CSAHRGTGANVLTF. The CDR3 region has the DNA TGCAGTGCGCACAGGGGGACTGGGGCCAACGTCCTGACTTTC.